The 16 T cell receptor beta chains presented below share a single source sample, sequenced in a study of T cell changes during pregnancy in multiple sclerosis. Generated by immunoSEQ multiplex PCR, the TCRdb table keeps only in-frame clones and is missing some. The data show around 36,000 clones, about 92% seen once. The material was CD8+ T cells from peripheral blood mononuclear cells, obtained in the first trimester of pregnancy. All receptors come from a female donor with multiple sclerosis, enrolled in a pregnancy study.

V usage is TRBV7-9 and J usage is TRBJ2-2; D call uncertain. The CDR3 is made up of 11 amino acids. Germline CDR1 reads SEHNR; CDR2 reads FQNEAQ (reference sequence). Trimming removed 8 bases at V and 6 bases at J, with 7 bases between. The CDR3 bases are TGTGCCAGCGGTCCGGCCGGGGAGCTGTTTTTT. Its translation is CASGPAGELFF.

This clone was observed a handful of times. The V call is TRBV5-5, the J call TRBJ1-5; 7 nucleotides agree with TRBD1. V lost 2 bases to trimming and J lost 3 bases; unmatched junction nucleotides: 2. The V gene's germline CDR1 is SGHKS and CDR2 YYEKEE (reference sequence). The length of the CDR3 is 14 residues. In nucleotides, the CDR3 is TGTGCCAGCAGCTTCGGACAGGCCAATCAGCCCCAGCATTTT. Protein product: CASSFGQANQPQHF.

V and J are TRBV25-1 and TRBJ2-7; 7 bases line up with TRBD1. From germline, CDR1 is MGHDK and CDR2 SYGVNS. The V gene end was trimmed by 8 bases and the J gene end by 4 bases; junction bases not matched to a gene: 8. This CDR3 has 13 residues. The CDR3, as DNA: TGTGCCAGCGTTAGCCGGACAGGTTACGAGCAGTACTTC. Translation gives CASVSRTGYEQYF.

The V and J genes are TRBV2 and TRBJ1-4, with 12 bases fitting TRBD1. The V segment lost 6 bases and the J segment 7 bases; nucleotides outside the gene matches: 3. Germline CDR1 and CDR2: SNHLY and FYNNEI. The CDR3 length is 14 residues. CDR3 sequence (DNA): TGTGCCAGCAGGCCGGGACAGGGGGCTGAAAAACTGTTTTTT. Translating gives CASRPGQGAEKLFF.

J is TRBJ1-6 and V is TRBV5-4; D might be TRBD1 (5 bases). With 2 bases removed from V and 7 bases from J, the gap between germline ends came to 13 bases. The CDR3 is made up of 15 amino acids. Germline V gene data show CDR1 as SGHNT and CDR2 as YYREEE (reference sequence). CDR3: CASSLSRDGNSPLHF. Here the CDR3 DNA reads TGTGCCAGCAGCTTATCCAGGGATGGGAATTCACCCCTCCACTTT.

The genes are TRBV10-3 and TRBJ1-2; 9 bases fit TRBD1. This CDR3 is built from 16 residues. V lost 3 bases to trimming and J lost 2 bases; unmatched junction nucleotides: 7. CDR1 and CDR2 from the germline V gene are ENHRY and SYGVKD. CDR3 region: CAISEWTGAENYGYTF. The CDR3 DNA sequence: TGTGCCATCAGTGAATGGACAGGGGCGGAGAACTATGGCTACACCTTC.

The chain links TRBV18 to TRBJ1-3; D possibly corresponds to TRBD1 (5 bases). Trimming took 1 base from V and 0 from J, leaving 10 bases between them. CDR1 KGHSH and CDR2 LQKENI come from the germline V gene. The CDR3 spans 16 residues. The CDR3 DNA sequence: TGTGCCAGCTCACCACTGAAAGGGGCCTCTGGAAACACCATATATTTT. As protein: CASSPLKGASGNTIYF.

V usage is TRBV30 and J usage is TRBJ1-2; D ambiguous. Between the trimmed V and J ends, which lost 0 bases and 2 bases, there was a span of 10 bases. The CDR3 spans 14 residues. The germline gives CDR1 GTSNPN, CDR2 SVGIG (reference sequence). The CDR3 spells CAWSVPTENYGYTF. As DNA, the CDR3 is TGTGCCTGGAGTGTTCCTACGGAGAACTATGGCTACACCTTC. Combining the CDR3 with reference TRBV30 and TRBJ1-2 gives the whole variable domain SQTIHQWPATLVQPVGSPLSLECTVEGTSNPNLYWYRQAAGRGLQLLFYSVGIGQISSEVPQNLSASRPQDRQFILSSKKLLLSDSGFYLCAWSVPTENYGYTFGSGTRLTVV.

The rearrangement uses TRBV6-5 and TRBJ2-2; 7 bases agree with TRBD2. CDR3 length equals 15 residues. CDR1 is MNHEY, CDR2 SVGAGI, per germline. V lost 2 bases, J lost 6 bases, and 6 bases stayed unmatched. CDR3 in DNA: TGTGCCAGCAGTTACGACTCCCGGGGGGCCGGGGAGCTGTTTTTT. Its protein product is CASSYDSRGAGELFF.

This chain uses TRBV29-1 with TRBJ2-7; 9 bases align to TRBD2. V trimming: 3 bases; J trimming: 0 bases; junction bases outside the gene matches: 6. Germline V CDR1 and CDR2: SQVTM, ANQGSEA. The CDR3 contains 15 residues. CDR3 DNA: TGCAGCGTTGAGGCTAGCGGGGACAGCTCCTACGAGCAGTACTTC. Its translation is CSVEASGDSSYEQYF.

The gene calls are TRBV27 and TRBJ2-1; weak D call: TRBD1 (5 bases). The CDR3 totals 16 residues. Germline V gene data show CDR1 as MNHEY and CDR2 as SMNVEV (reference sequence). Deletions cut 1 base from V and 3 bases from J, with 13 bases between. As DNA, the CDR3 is TGTGCCAGCAGTTTATTCTGGGGCCCCTTCTACAATGAGCAGTTCTTC. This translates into CASSLFWGPFYNEQFF.

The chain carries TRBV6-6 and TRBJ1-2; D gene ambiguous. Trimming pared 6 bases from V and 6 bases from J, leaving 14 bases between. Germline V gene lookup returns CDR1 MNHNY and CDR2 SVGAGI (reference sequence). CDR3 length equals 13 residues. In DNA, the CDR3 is TGTGCCAGCAGCCCCTTGCCTCAGAATGGCTACACCTTC. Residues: CASSPLPQNGYTF.

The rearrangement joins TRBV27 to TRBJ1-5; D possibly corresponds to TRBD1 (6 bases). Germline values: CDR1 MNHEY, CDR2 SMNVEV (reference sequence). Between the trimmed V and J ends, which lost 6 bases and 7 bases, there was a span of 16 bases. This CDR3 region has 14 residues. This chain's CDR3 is CASREGQSMQPQHF. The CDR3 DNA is TGTGCCAGCAGGGAAGGACAGAGTATGCAGCCCCAGCATTTT.

CDR3 region: CASSPGGGLYYTGELFF. CDR3 in DNA: TGTGCCAGCAGCCCCGGCGGGGGCCTTTATTACACCGGGGAGCTGTTTTTT. The rearrangement links TRBV13 to TRBJ2-2, with a tentative D call TRBD2 (7 bases). Trimming took off 5 bases at V and 3 bases at J, with 19 bases between the two ends. There are 17 residues in the CDR3. CDR1 is PRHDT, CDR2 FYEKMQ, per germline (reference sequence).

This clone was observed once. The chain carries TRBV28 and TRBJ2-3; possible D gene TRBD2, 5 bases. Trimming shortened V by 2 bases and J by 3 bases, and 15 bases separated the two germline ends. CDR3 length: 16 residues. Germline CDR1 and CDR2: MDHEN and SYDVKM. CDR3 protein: CASSLTDGVVTDTQYF. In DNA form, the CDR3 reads TGTGCCAGCAGTTTAACGGACGGGGTAGTAACAGATACGCAGTATTTT.

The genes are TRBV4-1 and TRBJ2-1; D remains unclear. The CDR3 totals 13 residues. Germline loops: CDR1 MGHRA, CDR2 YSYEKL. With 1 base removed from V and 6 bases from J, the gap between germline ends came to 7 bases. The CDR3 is CASSQAHFNEQFF. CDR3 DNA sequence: TGCGCCAGCAGCCAAGCACATTTCAATGAGCAGTTCTTC.